This TCR beta chain was found in a study of cytomegalovirus exposure and HLA in healthy donors. This clone has just one count. Germline V gene lookup returns CDR1 SGHRS and CDR2 YFSETQ. Trimming removed 5 bases at V and 6 bases at J, with 18 bases between. The length of the CDR3 is 15 residues. A multiplex PCR was run with 60 Vbeta primers and 13 Jbeta primers. Study processing details: A follow-up analysis tallied 60 million to 85 million unique TCR beta chains, some 11 million shared. Sequencing used immunoSEQ multiplex PCR; TCRdb keeps in-frame clones, though not all of them. The DNA was the basis for D and trimming; V, J and clone size are from that table. This sample has roughly 130,000 clones, with roughly 80% found just once.

The rearrangement uses TRBV5-1 and TRBJ2-1; no firm D call. The sequence derives from a man aged 35-49 years in good health and CMV-seronegative. The sequenced sample was PBMCs. The CDR3 reads CASRYSSFTFNEQFF. The CDR3, as DNA: TGCGCCAGCAGGTACTCTAGTTTCACTTTCAATGAGCAGTTCTTC.